The 17 T cell receptor beta chains below were found in one sample sequenced in a study of blood T cell repertoires in COVID-19. TCRdb's table, derived via immunoSEQ multiplex PCR, lists solely in-frame clones and lacks some. The sample holds about 120,000 clones; about 74% are singletons and the top ten take more than 5%. The sequenced sample was peripheral blood. The receptor set was obtained from a man aged 55 to 70 with acute or convalescent COVID-19.

The table lists this clone with a count of one. The rearrangement links TRBV5-5 to TRBJ2-2; 13 positions agree with TRBD2. J was trimmed by 6 bases and V by 3 bases; bases with no gene match: 5. Germline V gene data show CDR1 as SGHKS and CDR2 as YYEKEE (reference sequence). CDR3 length: 16 residues. The CDR3 loop reads CASSYTSGGASGELFF. The CDR3 nucleotides are TGTGCCAGCAGCTACACTAGCGGGGGGGCCTCCGGGGAGCTGTTTTTT.

The chain combines TRBV7-9 with TRBJ2-5; D is undetermined. CDR1 is SEHNR and CDR2 is FQNEAQ in the germline V gene (reference sequence). The CDR3 extends over 14 amino acids. V lost 4 bases and J 5 bases, leaving 14 bases between the germline ends. CDR3 protein: CASSSARVPETQYF. CDR3 bases: TGTGCCAGCAGCTCCGCCCGGGTCCCTGAGACCCAGTACTTC.

This clone was observed a handful of times. This chain connects TRBV5-1 to TRBJ2-1; TRBD2 aligns across 10 bases. V shed 2 bases, J shed 6 bases, and the junction held 14 bases outside the gene matches. Looked up from germline, CDR1 is SGHRS and CDR2 is YFSETQ. The CDR3 has 18 residues. This chain's CDR3 is CASSFNLVLAGAGNEQFF. The DNA for the CDR3 is TGCGCCAGCAGCTTTAATTTGGTTCTAGCGGGAGCAGGCAATGAGCAGTTCTTC.

Only one count was recorded for this clone. The rearrangement uses TRBV3-1 (or the pseudogene TRBV3-2) and TRBJ2-2; D call uncertain. CDR3 length: 15 residues. V lost 4 bases and J 0 bases, leaving 9 bases between the germline ends. Germline V lookup: CDR1 LGHDT, CDR2 YNNKEL (reference sequence). This CDR3 is CASSPRAANTGELFF. In DNA form, the CDR3 reads TGTGCCAGCAGCCCTCGTGCGGCGAACACCGGGGAGCTGTTTTTT.

V is TRBV29-1 and J is TRBJ2-5; TRBD2 is a possible D gene (6 bases). The germline gives CDR1 SQVTM, CDR2 ANQGSEA. The CDR3 is made up of 14 amino acids. V was pared by 6 bases and J by 2 bases, with 16 bases between. Written as DNA, the CDR3 is TGCAGCGTCCAGGACTACCTCCCTCAAGAGACCCAGTACTTC. As protein: CSVQDYLPQETQYF.

This clone was recorded a few times. The chain links TRBV30 to TRBJ2-3; 8 bases map to TRBD1. CDR1 GTSNPN and CDR2 SVGIG come from the germline V gene (reference sequence). The ends lost 8 bases at V and 2 bases at J; junction bases unmatched: 12. The length of the CDR3 is 15 residues. DNA for the CDR3: TGTGCCAGCAGCAATCCAGGGGGCTACACAGATACGCAGTATTTT. Translated, it gives CASSNPGGYTDTQYF.

CDR3 loop: CASSQDQVRFTNEKLFF. The CDR3 DNA follows: TGTGCCAGCAGCCAAGATCAAGTGCGGTTCACTAATGAAAAACTGTTTTTT. The chain carries TRBV4-2 and TRBJ1-4; no clear D gene. This CDR3 contains 17 residues. V was cut by 0 bases and J by 2 bases, with 13 bases left in between. Germline values: CDR1 LGHNA, CDR2 YNFKEQ.

The chain is built from TRBV7-3 and TRBJ2-2; TRBD1 is a possible D gene (5 bases). The CDR3 extends over 17 amino acids. The germline gives CDR1 SGHTA, CDR2 FQGTGA. The ends were cut back, 7 bases at V and 2 bases at J, with 20 bases in the middle. The CDR3: CASKSPVLGPNTGELFF. The CDR3 DNA is TGTGCCAGCAAATCTCCCGTACTGGGGCCAAACACCGGGGAGCTGTTTTTT.

Only a few counts were recorded for this clone. The J gene is TRBJ2-3, the V gene TRBV11-2; D perhaps matches TRBD1 (5 bases). CDR3 length equals 16 residues. Germline CDR1 reads SGHAT; CDR2 reads FQNNGV. V was trimmed by 1 base and J by 1 base, leaving 12 bases between them. The CDR3 here is CASSLGQGLRTDTQYF. CDR3 nucleotides: TGTGCCAGCAGCTTAGGGCAGGGCCTACGCACAGATACGCAGTATTTT.

The sample holds one count of this clone. The rearrangement uses TRBV24-1 and TRBJ2-1; 8 nucleotides agree with TRBD1. The CDR3 length is 14 residues. V gave up 0 bases and J gave up 12 bases; unmatched junction bases: 6. Germline V gene lookup returns CDR1 KGHDR and CDR2 SFDVKD. This chain's CDR3 is CATSDLAGGEVQFF. In nucleotides, the CDR3 is TGTGCCACCAGTGATTTGGCAGGGGGCGAGGTGCAGTTCTTC.

This clone has more than one count but fewer than ten. The chain links TRBV6-5 to TRBJ1-2, with 12 bases lining up with TRBD1. The germline gives CDR1 MNHEY, CDR2 SVGAGI. The CDR3 totals 16 residues. V shed 2 bases and J 5 bases; nucleotides not matched to a gene: 6. CDR3 sequence: CASSYGTGGSGYGYTF. Written as DNA, the CDR3 is TGTGCCAGCAGTTACGGGACAGGGGGCTCAGGATATGGCTACACCTTC.

In its sample, this clone was seen many times. Other DNA sequences in the same sample also yield this CDR3. The chain combines TRBV24-1 with TRBJ2-1; 9 nucleotides align to TRBD1. Per the germline V gene, CDR1 is KGHDR and CDR2 is SFDVKD. With V trimmed by 4 bases and J by 2 bases, 2 bases remained unmatched. This CDR3 is built from 15 residues. The CDR3 loop reads CATSDTGGPYNEQFF. In nucleotides, the CDR3 is TGTGCCACCAGTGACACAGGGGGCCCCTACAATGAGCAGTTCTTC.

The V gene is TRBV9, the J gene TRBJ2-2; 10 bases fit TRBD1. The germline V gene has CDR1 SGDLS and CDR2 YYNGEE. With 0 bases clipped from V and 7 bases from J, the junction kept 9 bases outside the gene matches. The CDR3 sequence is 17 residues long. The CDR3 sequence is CASSVDPTGGAGGELFF. In nucleotides, the CDR3 is TGTGCCAGCAGCGTAGACCCGACAGGGGGCGCTGGCGGGGAGCTGTTTTTT.

The V and J genes are TRBV25-1 and TRBJ2-2; 10 bases are a match to TRBD2. Germline lookup yields CDR1 MGHDK and CDR2 SYGVNS. The CDR3 covers 15 residues. V lost 5 bases, J lost 5 bases, and 5 bases stayed unmatched. DNA for the CDR3: TGTGCCAGCAGTTCTCCGGGACTAGCGACCGGGGAGCTGTTTTTT. It encodes CASSSPGLATGELFF.

This chain uses TRBV9 with TRBJ2-2, with a tentative D call TRBD1 (6 bases). Germline lookup yields CDR1 SGDLS and CDR2 YYNGEE. The CDR3 consists of 15 residues. V lost 3 bases and J lost 6, with 15 bases in between. In nucleotides, the CDR3 is TGTGCCAGCAGCGGAACAGGGTTTGGGGCCGGGGAGCTGTTTTTT. Its translation: CASSGTGFGAGELFF.

This clone was detected only once. The chain couples TRBV19 to TRBJ1-5; 12 bases align to TRBD1. CDR1 is LNHDA, CDR2 SQIVND, per germline (reference sequence). The CDR3 has 17 residues. V shed 6 bases and J 0 bases; nucleotides not matched to a gene: 6. This CDR3 is CASRLRDRGPSNQPQHF. CDR3 coding DNA: TGTGCCAGTAGACTCCGGGACAGGGGGCCTAGCAATCAGCCCCAGCATTTT.

The chain links TRBV19 to TRBJ1-2; 8 bases map to TRBD1. This CDR3 contains 14 residues. Germline-derived CDR1 and CDR2 are LNHDA and SQIVND (reference sequence). Germline trimming cut 9 bases from V and 5 bases from J; bases unmatched to any gene: 11. The CDR3 sequence: CASRDRNVGYGYTF. CDR3 nucleotides: TGTGCCAGCAGGGACAGGAACGTCGGGTATGGCTACACCTTC.